The 23 T cell receptor beta chains below come from one sample, sequenced in a study of blood T cell repertoires in COVID-19. The protocol was immunoSEQ multiplex PCR, while the TCRdb copy is restricted to in-frame clones and leaves out a portion. The sample contains around 460,000 clones, about 90% of which appear only once. Source material: peripheral blood. These receptors were taken from a man aged 18 to 35 with COVID-19, enrolled during active disease.

The chain uses TRBV11-3 and TRBJ2-1, with D perhaps TRBD1 (5 bases). Trimming left V 3 bases short and J 5 bases short, with 8 bases between. The CDR3 sequence is 13 residues long. From germline, CDR1 is SGHNT and CDR2 YENEEA. The CDR3 bases are TGTGCCAGCAGCTTTTACAGGAACAATGAGCAGTTCTTC. It codes for CASSFYRNNEQFF.

The chain couples TRBV6-4 to TRBJ2-1, with D possibly matching TRBD2 (5 bases). Germline V gene lookup returns CDR1 MRHNA and CDR2 SNTAGT. The CDR3 length is 13 residues. The V and J ends lost 0 bases and 7 bases respectively, with 7 bases between them. CDR3 DNA sequence: TGTGCCAGCAGTGACTCGAGGAGGAATGAGCAGTTCTTC. Its translation is CASSDSRRNEQFF.

V is TRBV5-4 and J is TRBJ2-7; possibly TRBD1 for D (5 bases). V gave up 4 bases and J gave up 5 bases, with 16 bases separating them. In germline, CDR1 is SGHNT, CDR2 YYREEE (reference sequence). The CDR3 is made up of 14 amino acids. CDR3 protein: CASSLGRGIDEQYF. The CDR3 DNA follows: TGTGCCAGCAGCCTGGGAAGGGGAATCGACGAGCAGTACTTC. Drawing the rest from reference TRBV5-4 and TRBJ2-7, the complete variable domain is ETGVTQSPTHLIKTRGQQVTLRCSSQSGHNTVSWYQQALGQGPQFIFQYYREEENGRGNFPPRFSGLQFPNYSSELNVNALELDDSALYLCASSLGRGIDEQYFGPGTRLTVT.

This clone was counted only a few times. Other nucleotide sequences from this sample produce the same CDR3. This chain uses TRBV19 with TRBJ2-3, with 12 bases fitting TRBD2. Germline lookup yields CDR1 LNHDA and CDR2 SQIVND (reference sequence). This CDR3 is 15 amino acids long. V shed 2 bases and J 3 bases; nucleotides not matched to a gene: 0. The CDR3 region has the DNA TGTGCCAGTAGTATACTAGCGGGAGGGACAGATACGCAGTATTTT. Encoded protein: CASSILAGGTDTQYF. The full variable domain, in which reference TRBV19 and TRBJ2-3 provide the parts outside the CDR3, is DGGITQSPKYLFRKEGQNVTLSCEQNLNHDAMYWYRQDPGQGLRLIYYSQIVNDFQKGDIAEGYSVSREKKESFPLTVTSAQKNPTAFYLCASSILAGGTDTQYFGPGTRLTVL.

This sequence joins TRBV15 and TRBJ1-5; 8 bases line up with TRBD1. In germline, CDR1 is LNHNV, CDR2 YYDKDF (reference sequence). Losses at the gene ends were 3 bases for V and 6 bases for J; bases not matched to a gene: 16. The CDR3 runs to 18 residues. DNA for the CDR3: TGTGCCACCAGCAGCCCTCGGACAGGGTTCAGTAGAAGTCAGCCCCAGCATTTT. Amino acid sequence: CATSSPRTGFSRSQPQHF.

The chain employs TRBV2 and TRBJ1-2; 7 nucleotides line up with TRBD1. The length of the CDR3 is 15 residues. Germline V gene lookup returns CDR1 SNHLY and CDR2 FYNNEI. With 3 bases clipped from V and 6 bases from J, the junction kept 10 bases outside the gene matches. This CDR3 is CASSEGQGEYNGYTF. The CDR3 bases are TGTGCCAGCAGTGAGGGGCAGGGGGAATATAATGGCTACACCTTC. The full variable domain, in which reference TRBV2 and TRBJ1-2 provide the parts outside the CDR3, is EPEVTQTPSHQVTQMGQEVILRCVPISNHLYFYWYRQILGQKVEFLVSFYNNEISEKSEIFDDQFSVERPDGSNFTLKIRSTKLEDSAMYFCASSEGQGEYNGYTFGSGTRLTVV.

The chain has TRBV2 and TRBJ1-5; possible D gene TRBD1, 6 bases. Germline values: CDR1 SNHLY, CDR2 FYNNEI. V lost 7 bases and J 5 bases, leaving 18 bases between the germline ends. CDR3 size: 15 residues. DNA of the CDR3: TGTGCCAGCACGGGCATTTCCCAGGGGTATCAGCCCCAGCATTTT. Amino acids: CASTGISQGYQPQHF.

Here the CDR3 DNA reads TGTGCCAGCAGCTTAGCCACTAGCGGCTACGAGCAGTACTTC. Translating it yields CASSLATSGYEQYF. The chain couples TRBV7-9 to TRBJ2-7, with TRBD2 matching 8 bases. V lost 0 bases, J lost 3 bases, and 1 base stayed unmatched. In germline, CDR1 is SEHNR, CDR2 FQNEAQ (reference sequence). This CDR3 has 14 amino acids. Full variable domain (remainder filled in from reference TRBV7-9 and TRBJ2-7): DTGVSQNPRHKITKRGQNVTFRCDPISEHNRLYWYRQTLGQGPEFLTYFQNEAQLEKSRLLSDRFSAERPKGSFSTLEIQRTEQGDSAMYLCASSLATSGYEQYFGPGTRLTVT.

The sample holds one count of this clone. This chain connects TRBV12-3 or TRBV12-4 to TRBJ1-1; D is unresolved. V gave up 7 bases and J gave up 5 bases, with 14 bases separating them. The CDR3 spans 13 residues. This CDR3 is CASTPQVMTEAFF. CDR3 nucleotide sequence: TGTGCCAGCACTCCCCAGGTAATGACTGAAGCTTTCTTT.

The chain joins TRBV5-6 to TRBJ1-4, with unresolved D. The CDR3 runs 14 residues. Germline V gene sequence: CDR1 SGHDT, CDR2 YYEEEE. Trimming left V 2 bases short and J 8 bases short, with 13 bases between. The DNA of the CDR3 is TGTGCCAGCAGCTTCCCGGGGAAGGAGGAAAAACTGTTTTTT. Translated: CASSFPGKEEKLFF.

The J gene is TRBJ1-1, the V gene TRBV19, with D unclear. V was trimmed by 5 bases and J by 3 bases, leaving 13 bases between them. Germline lookup yields CDR1 LNHDA and CDR2 SQIVND (reference sequence). CDR3 length equals 14 residues. CDR3 nucleotides: TGTGCCAGTAGTTCAGGCTGGTCGGACACTGAAGCTTTCTTT. It is translated as CASSSGWSDTEAFF.

The chain recombines TRBV20-1 with TRBJ2-3; a possible D gene is TRBD2 (5 bases). V was cut by 6 bases and J by 6 bases, with 7 bases left in between. The CDR3 runs to 10 residues. Per germline, CDR1 DFQATT and CDR2 SNEGSKA (reference sequence). CDR3 region: CSARGDTQYF. CDR3 coding DNA: TGCAGTGCCCGAGGGGATACGCAGTATTTT.

V usage is TRBV28 and J usage is TRBJ2-7, with 10 nucleotides matching TRBD1. The CDR3 loop spans 13 amino acids. The V gene's germline CDR1 is MDHEN and CDR2 SYDVKM. V lost 6 bases, J lost 4 bases, and 3 bases stayed unmatched. In nucleotides, the CDR3 is TGTGCCAGCAGCCCGGGACAGGGGTACGAGCAGTACTTC. It encodes CASSPGQGYEQYF. Drawing the rest from reference TRBV28 and TRBJ2-7, the complete variable domain is DVKVTQSSRYLVKRTGEKVFLECVQDMDHENMFWYRQDPGLGLRLIYFSYDVKMKEKGDIPEGYSVSREKKERFSLILESASTNQTSMYLCASSPGQGYEQYFGPGTRLTVT.

V and J are TRBV15 and TRBJ2-3, with D maybe TRBD2 (5 bases). Per the germline V gene, CDR1 is LNHNV and CDR2 is YYDKDF (reference sequence). CDR3 size: 16 residues. V was shortened by 0 bases and J by 1 base, with 11 bases between the two germline ends. CDR3 sequence (DNA): TGTGCCACCAGCAGAGATAGGGATAGCGGCACAGATACGCAGTATTTT. The encoded protein is CATSRDRDSGTDTQYF.

The chain carries TRBV7-9 and TRBJ2-7, with 12 bases aligning to TRBD2. The V and J ends lost 5 bases and 2 bases, in that order; junction bases with no gene match: 4. Germline V lookup: CDR1 SEHNR, CDR2 FQNEAQ (reference sequence). CDR3 size: 15 residues. The CDR3 region is CASSPGLAGTYEQYF. CDR3 DNA: TGTGCCAGCAGCCCCGGACTAGCGGGAACCTACGAGCAGTACTTC. Supplemented by reference TRBV7-9 and TRBJ2-7, the full variable domain reads DTGVSQNPRHKITKRGQNVTFRCDPISEHNRLYWYRQTLGQGPEFLTYFQNEAQLEKSRLLSDRFSAERPKGSFSTLEIQRTEQGDSAMYLCASSPGLAGTYEQYFGPGTRLTVT.

The chain combines TRBV12-5 with TRBJ2-7, with TRBD1 matching 7 bases. J lost 2 bases, V lost 7 bases, and 11 bases had no gene match. Germline-derived CDR1 and CDR2 are LGHNT and FRNRAP. This CDR3 contains 15 residues. In DNA, the CDR3 is TGTGCTAGTGCCCGAGACAGGGTGGGGCCCTACGAGCAGTACTTC. This encodes CASARDRVGPYEQYF.

The rearrangement joins TRBV19 to TRBJ2-1, with 7 bases lining up with TRBD2. Germline V CDR1 and CDR2: LNHDA, SQIVND (reference sequence). J gave up 3 bases and V 5 bases, and 13 bases lay outside the gene matches. The CDR3 has 17 residues. The CDR3 region has the DNA TGTGCCAGTAGTCCCGGGGGAGGGGCACCAAACTACAATGAGCAGTTCTTC. It yields the protein CASSPGGGAPNYNEQFF.

This chain joins TRBV28 and TRBJ2-7; 8 bases match TRBD1. The junction had 6 bases not matched to a gene; V was cut back by 6 bases and J by 5 bases. The CDR3 is made up of 13 amino acids. Germline assignment: CDR1 MDHEN and CDR2 SYDVKM. CDR3 in amino acids: CASRGQGKDEQYF. Here the CDR3 DNA reads TGTGCCAGCAGAGGACAGGGAAAGGACGAGCAGTACTTC. The whole variable domain, remainder taken from reference TRBV28 and TRBJ2-7, is DVKVTQSSRYLVKRTGEKVFLECVQDMDHENMFWYRQDPGLGLRLIYFSYDVKMKEKGDIPEGYSVSREKKERFSLILESASTNQTSMYLCASRGQGKDEQYFGPGTRLTVT.

This clone was recorded only once. The J gene is TRBJ2-1, the V gene TRBV7-8; 9 positions agree with TRBD1. V shed 5 bases and J 1 base; nucleotides not matched to a gene: 12. The CDR3 is made up of 18 amino acids. The germline V gene encodes CDR1 SGHVS and CDR2 FQNEAQ. This chain's CDR3 is CASSLVGQGIGSYNEQFF. The CDR3 DNA reads as TGTGCCAGCAGCCTCGTAGGACAGGGGATTGGGTCCTACAATGAGCAGTTCTTC.

The CDR3, as DNA: TGTGCCAGCAGCCAGCCCCCGGACACAAACTACGAGCAGTACTTC. This codes for CASSQPPDTNYEQYF. The rearrangement links TRBV7-2 to TRBJ2-7; D is perhaps TRBD1 (5 bases). With 5 bases removed from V and 3 bases from J, the gap between germline ends came to 17 bases. Germline V gene lookup returns CDR1 SGHTA and CDR2 FQGNSA. The CDR3 contains 15 residues.

The chain carries TRBV11-3 and TRBJ2-5; 14 positions match TRBD2. The CDR3 is 16 amino acids. V was clipped by 5 bases and J by 5 bases; unmatched bases: 7. The V gene's germline CDR1 is SGHNT and CDR2 YENEEA. The CDR3 coding sequence is TGTGCCAGCAGCCAGGGGACTAGCGGGAGATGGGAGACCCAGTACTTC. Translation gives CASSQGTSGRWETQYF.

This clone has only one observation. The chain recombines TRBV12-3 or TRBV12-4 with TRBJ2-2, with D hard to call. The CDR3 length is 13 residues. V lost 7 bases to trimming and J lost 6 bases, with 12 bases between them. The CDR3 loop reads CASTLKGAGELFF. CDR3 nucleotide sequence: TGTGCCAGCACCCTAAAAGGAGCCGGGGAGCTGTTTTTT.

This chain uses TRBV7-9 with TRBJ1-5, with 7 nucleotides matching TRBD1. J lost 2 bases, V lost 4 bases, and 5 bases had no gene match. Germline CDR1 and CDR2: SEHNR and FQNEAQ (reference sequence). This CDR3 spans 15 amino acids. The DNA for the CDR3 is TGTGCCAGCAGCTCCAGGGGGAGCGGCAATCAGCCCCAGCATTTT. Encoded protein: CASSSRGSGNQPQHF.